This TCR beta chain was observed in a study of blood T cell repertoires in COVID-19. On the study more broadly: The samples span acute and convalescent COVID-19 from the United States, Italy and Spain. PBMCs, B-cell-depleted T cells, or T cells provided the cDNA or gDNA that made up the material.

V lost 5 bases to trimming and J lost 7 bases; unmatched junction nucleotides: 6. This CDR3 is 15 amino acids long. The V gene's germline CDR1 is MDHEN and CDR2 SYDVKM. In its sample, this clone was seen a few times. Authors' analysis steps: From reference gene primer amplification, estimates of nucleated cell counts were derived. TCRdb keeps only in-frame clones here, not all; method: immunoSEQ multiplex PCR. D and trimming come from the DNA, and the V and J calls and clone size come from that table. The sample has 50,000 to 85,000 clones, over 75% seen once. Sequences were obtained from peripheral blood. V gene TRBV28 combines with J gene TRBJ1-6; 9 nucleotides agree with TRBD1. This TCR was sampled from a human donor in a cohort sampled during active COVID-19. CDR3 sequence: CASSQPTGGNSPLHF. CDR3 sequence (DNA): TGTGCCAGCAGTCAACCGACAGGGGGGAATTCACCCCTCCACTTT.